This T cell receptor beta chain was found in a study of cytomegalovirus exposure and HLA in healthy donors. The CDR3 runs to 13 residues. Trimming took off 5 bases at V and 2 bases at J, with 10 bases between the two ends. Germline-derived CDR1 and CDR2 are MDHEN and SYDVKM. TCRdb's table, derived via immunoSEQ multiplex PCR, lists solely in-frame clones and lacks some. Among around 300,000 clones, about 90% were seen once, and the ten largest hold about 1.2%. This chain connects TRBV28 to TRBJ2-7; a possible D gene is TRBD1 (6 bases). The sample taken for sequencing was PBMCs. The TCR was taken from a woman between 25 and 40 years old in good health and CMV-seropositive. The CDR3 protein is CASSEQGPYEQYF. The CDR3 coding sequence is TGTGCCAGCAGTGAACAGGGCCCCTACGAGCAGTACTTC.